Included here is one TCR beta chain sequence, with context. Antigen specificity is unknown. This CDR3 spans 14 amino acids. The V gene's germline CDR1 is MNHEY and CDR2 SMNVEV (reference sequence). The data originate from a study of T cells expressing NK-cell markers. TCRdb reworked the 5' RACE reads into one entry per CDR3 protein, no DNA. Its table records about 120,000 distinct CDR3 sequences. Study-level results: It is unclear if expanded NKG2C-expressing clones target HCMV antigens.

The chain links TRBV27 to TRBJ2-1; TCRdb selects TRBD1, and the lack of DNA leaves this call unchecked. The source is a woman aged 18-70 years in good health. Sequenced input: blood T cells: a sorted CD56 or NKG2C T cell subset, CD4+ or CD8+ T cells, or bulk PBMC T cells (not recorded which). The CDR3 reads CASSLGTTYNEQFF.